The source of this T cell receptor beta chain is a study of T cell repertoires in cytomegalovirus infection (dated by TCRdb to between 2018 and 2021). For the wider study: Donor HLA type was relevant to the analysis, because carriage of CMV infection together with the matching HLA type was indicated by public TCR beta signatures. What the authors observed across the whole study: The ex vivo response was dominated by HLA-C-restricted CMV-specific TCR beta clonotypes, and the single most frequent clonotype in two of eight donors was supplied by these HLA-C-restricted clonotypes. Cumulative frequency of public TCR beta family members discriminated carriers of CMV infection plus the relevant HLA type in this cohort and an independent roughly 340-donor cohort.

Sequencing instrument: Illumina HiSeq 1500. The public reads were run again by TCRdb, first through fastp at Q25 and then through MiXCR, and only productive beta chains were kept. Every distinct CDR3 protein forms one entry, paired with its most common genes and DNA. The sample profile shows about 300,000 distinct CDR3 sequences; around 9.1% of them were found once. Less than 3% of the sample is in the top ten clones. This clonotype was seen at least ten times. Its antigen has not been determined. Qualities for individual bases were not recorded, and no much larger clone is one base off. The specimen sequenced was PBMCs. The receptor's source is a human donor in good health (CMV status not recorded). Some clones in this sample may be carry-over from other donors' samples.

The DNA sequence is given as TGTGCCAGCAGCTCCGGGGGCGGGGGCTCCTACAATGAGCAGTTCTTC. This yields the protein CASSSGGGGSYNEQFF. The sequence links TRBV7-8 to TRBJ2-1; the D gene is perhaps TRBD2, on 7 matching bases. The germline V gene yields SGHVS for CDR1 and FQNEAQ for CDR2. V is shortened by 4 bases, J by 0 bases, and the region joining them spans 13 bases. From the cysteine up to the phenylalanine, the CDR3 has a length of 16 residues. The only DNA kept is the CDR3, 48 bases in frame from the first base.